This TCR beta chain was documented in a study of cytomegalovirus exposure and HLA in healthy donors. Turning to the study itself: Inside one of the first data releases sat some 85 million unique TCRs taken from HLA-typed donors. General observations from the study: In vitro work confirmed that a few CMV-associated chains recognize CMV antigens. HLA-A and HLA-B allele assignments for most subjects were reportedly predicted accurately using TCR beta sequences.

PCR used 60 Vbeta primers and 13 Jbeta primers. Measured with immunoSEQ multiplex PCR; TCRdb has only the in-frame clones, and not every one. The data contain approximately 170,000 clones, 65% to 85% of them seen just once; the ten biggest clones take up around 0.8%. About this clone itself: The antigen is unknown.

Germline loops: CDR1 MNHEY, CDR2 SVGAGI. The CDR3 consists of 14 residues. The V segment lost 6 bases and the J segment 8 bases; nucleotides outside the gene matches: 12. This chain connects TRBV6-5 to TRBJ1-2, with 7 nucleotides matching TRBD1. Sequencing used PBMCs. This TCR was recovered from a woman aged 18-35 years in good health and CMV-seronegative. CDR3 sequence: CASRTNDRVKGYTF. CDR3 bases: TGTGCCAGCAGAACTAACGACAGGGTAAAAGGCTACACCTTC.